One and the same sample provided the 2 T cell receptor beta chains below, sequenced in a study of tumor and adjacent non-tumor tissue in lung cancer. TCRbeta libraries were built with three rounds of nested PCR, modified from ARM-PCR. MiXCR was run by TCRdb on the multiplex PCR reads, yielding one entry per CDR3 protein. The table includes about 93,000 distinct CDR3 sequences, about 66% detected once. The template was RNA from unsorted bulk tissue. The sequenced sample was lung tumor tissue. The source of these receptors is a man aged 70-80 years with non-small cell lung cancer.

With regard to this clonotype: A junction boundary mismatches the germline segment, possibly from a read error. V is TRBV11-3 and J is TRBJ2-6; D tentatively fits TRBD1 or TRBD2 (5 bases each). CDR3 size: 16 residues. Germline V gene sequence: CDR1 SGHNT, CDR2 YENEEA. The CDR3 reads CASSLFGMAGANVLTF. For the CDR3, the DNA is TGTGCCAGCAGCTTGTTCGGGATGGCTGGGGCCAACGTCTTGACTTTC.

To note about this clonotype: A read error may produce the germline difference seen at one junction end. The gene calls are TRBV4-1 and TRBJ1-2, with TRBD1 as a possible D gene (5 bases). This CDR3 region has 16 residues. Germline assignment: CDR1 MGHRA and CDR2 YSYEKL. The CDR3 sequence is CASSQSTATANYSYTF. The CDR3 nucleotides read TGCGCCAGCAGCCAGTCAACAGCGACAGCTAACTATAGCTACACCTTC.